Below, 4 T cell receptor beta chains from the same sample are listed, as sequenced in a study of CD8 T cells in Susac syndrome. RNA amounts of about 0.45 to 1 ug underwent reverse transcription with random hexamers. In TCRdb, the immunoSEQ multiplex PCR reads were re-called with MiXCR into one record per CDR3 protein. In the table there are approximately 170,000 distinct CDR3 sequences, roughly 95% of which are singletons. The sample consisted of CD4+ T cells from PBMCs. All receptors derive from a human donor in good health.

J is TRBJ2-3 and V is TRBV4-1; D is ambiguous. Germline V gene data show CDR1 as MGHRA and CDR2 as YSYEKL. The CDR3 has 18 residues. Trimming took off 4 bases at V and 6 bases at J, with 26 bases between the two ends. The CDR3 spells CASSPSFKKQPREDTQYF. CDR3 bases: TGCGCCAGCAGCCCCTCGTTTAAAAAGCAGCCTCGAGAGGATACGCAGTATTTT.

V gene TRBV29-1 combines with J gene TRBJ2-1; D is possibly TRBD1 (6 bases). Germline CDR1 and CDR2: SQVTM and ANQGSEA. Trimming stripped 4 bases from V and 2 bases from J, with 9 bases between. This CDR3 is built from 13 residues. CDR3 DNA sequence: TGCAGCGTTGCGAGACAGGCCTACAATGAGCAGTTCTTC. Translation gives CSVARQAYNEQFF.

V and J are TRBV20-1 and TRBJ2-3; TRBD2 matches 14 bases. Germline loops: CDR1 DFQATT, CDR2 SNEGSKA (reference sequence). The junction had 8 bases not matched to a gene; V was cut back by 6 bases and J by 6 bases. The CDR3 is made up of 15 amino acids. CDR3 amino acids: CSATLTSGGADTQYF. The CDR3 DNA sequence: TGCAGTGCCACCCTGACTAGCGGGGGGGCTGATACGCAGTATTTT.

The rearrangement links TRBV9 to TRBJ1-4, with no clear D. Trimming removed 7 bases from V and 6 bases from J, with 13 bases in between. Germline V gives CDR1 SGDLS, CDR2 YYNGEE. This CDR3 is built from 13 residues. CDR3 residues: CASSLSPDEKLFF. CDR3 in DNA: TGTGCCAGCTCTTTAAGCCCCGATGAAAAACTGTTTTTT.